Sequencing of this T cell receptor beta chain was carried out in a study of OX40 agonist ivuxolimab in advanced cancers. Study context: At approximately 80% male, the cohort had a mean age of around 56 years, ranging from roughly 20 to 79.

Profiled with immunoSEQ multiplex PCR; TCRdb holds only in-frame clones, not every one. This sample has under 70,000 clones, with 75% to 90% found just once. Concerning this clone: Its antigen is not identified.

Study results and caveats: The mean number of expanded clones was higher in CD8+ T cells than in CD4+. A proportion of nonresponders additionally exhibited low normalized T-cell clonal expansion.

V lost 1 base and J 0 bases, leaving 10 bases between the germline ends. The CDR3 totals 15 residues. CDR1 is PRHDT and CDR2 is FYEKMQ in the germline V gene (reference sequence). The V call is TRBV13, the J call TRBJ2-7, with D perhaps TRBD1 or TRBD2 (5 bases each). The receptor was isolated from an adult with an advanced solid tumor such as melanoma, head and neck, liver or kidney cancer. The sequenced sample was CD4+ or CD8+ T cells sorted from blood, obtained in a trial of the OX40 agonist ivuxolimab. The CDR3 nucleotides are TGTGCCAGCAGCTTAGCGGGGACCCTCTCCTACGAGCAGTACTTC. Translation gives CASSLAGTLSYEQYF.